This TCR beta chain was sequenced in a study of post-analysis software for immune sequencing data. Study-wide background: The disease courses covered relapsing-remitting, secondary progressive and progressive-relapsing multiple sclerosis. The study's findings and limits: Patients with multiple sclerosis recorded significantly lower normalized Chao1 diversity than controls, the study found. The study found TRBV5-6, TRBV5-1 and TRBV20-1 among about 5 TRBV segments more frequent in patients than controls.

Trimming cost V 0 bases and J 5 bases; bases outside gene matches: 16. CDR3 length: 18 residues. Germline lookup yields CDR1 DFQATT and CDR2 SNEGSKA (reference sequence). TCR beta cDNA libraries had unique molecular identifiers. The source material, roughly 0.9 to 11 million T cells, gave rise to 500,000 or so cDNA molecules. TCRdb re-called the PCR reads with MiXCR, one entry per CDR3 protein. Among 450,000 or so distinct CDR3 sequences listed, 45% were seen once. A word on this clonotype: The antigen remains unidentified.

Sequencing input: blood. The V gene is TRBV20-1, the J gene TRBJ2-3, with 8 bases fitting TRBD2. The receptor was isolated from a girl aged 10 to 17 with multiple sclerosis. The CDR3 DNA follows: TGCAGTGCTAGAGATCGAAAACTAGCGGTCCGTCGTGGAGATACGCAGTATTTT. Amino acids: CSARDRKLAVRRGDTQYF.